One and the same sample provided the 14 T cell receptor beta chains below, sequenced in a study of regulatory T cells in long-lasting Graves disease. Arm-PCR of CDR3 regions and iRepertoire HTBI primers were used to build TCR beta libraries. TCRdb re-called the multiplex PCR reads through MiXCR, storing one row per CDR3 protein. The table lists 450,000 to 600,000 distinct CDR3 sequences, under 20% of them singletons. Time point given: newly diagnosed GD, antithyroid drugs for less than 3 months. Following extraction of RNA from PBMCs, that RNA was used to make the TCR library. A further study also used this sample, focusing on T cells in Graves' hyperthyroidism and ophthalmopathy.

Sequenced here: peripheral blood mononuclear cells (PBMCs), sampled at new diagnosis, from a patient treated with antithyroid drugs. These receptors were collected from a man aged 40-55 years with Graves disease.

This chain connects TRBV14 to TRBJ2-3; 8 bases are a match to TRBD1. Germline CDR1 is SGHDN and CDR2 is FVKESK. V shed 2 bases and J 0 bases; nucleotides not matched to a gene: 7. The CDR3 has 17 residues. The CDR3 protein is CASSQRWTGLSTDTQYF. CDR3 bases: TGTGCCAGCAGCCAACGTTGGACAGGGCTAAGCACAGATACGCAGTATTTT.

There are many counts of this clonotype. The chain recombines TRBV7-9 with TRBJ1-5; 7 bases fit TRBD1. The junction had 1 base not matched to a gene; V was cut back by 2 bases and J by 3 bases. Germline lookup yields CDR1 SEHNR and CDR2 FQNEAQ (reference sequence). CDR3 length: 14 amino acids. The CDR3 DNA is TGTGCCAGCAGCTTAACAGGGGACAATCAGCCCCAGCATTTT. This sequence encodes CASSLTGDNQPQHF.

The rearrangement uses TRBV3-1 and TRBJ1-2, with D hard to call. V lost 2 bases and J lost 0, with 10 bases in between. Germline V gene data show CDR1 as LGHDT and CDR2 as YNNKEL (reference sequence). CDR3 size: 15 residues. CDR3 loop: CASSQSVASNYGYTF. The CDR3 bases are TGTGCCAGCAGCCAATCCGTCGCTTCTAACTATGGCTACACCTTC. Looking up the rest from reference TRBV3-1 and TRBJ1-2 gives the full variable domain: DTAVSQTPKYLVTQMGNDKSIKCEQNLGHDTMYWYKQDSKKFLKIMFSYNNKELIINETVPNRFSPKSPDKAHLNLHINSLELGDSAVYFCASSQSVASNYGYTFGSGTRLTVV.

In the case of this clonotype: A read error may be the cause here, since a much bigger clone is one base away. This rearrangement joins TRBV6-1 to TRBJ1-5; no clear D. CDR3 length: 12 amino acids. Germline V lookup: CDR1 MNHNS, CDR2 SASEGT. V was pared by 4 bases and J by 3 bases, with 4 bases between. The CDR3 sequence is CASSVSNQPQHF. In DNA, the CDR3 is TGTGCCAGCAGTGTGTCCAATCAGCCCCAGCATTTT.

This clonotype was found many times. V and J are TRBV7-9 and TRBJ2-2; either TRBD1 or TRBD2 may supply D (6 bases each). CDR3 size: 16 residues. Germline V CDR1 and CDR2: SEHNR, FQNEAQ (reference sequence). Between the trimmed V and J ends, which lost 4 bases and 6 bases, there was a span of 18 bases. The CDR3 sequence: CASSWDGGLSAGELFF. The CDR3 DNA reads TGTGCCAGCAGCTGGGACGGGGGCTTATCCGCCGGGGAGCTGTTTTTT.

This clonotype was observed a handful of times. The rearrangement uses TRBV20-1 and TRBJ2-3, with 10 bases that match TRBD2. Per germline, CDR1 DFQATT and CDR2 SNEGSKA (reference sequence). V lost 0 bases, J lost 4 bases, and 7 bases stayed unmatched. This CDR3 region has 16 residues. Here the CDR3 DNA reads TGCAGTGCTAGAGATCCAGCGGGAGGGCGGTCAGATACGCAGTATTTT. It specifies CSARDPAGGRSDTQYF.

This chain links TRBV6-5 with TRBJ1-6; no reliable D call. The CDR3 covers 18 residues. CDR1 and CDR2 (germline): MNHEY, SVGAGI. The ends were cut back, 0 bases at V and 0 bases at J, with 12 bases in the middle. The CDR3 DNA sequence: TGTGCCAGCAGTTACTCCGACACCATGAGCTCCTATAATTCACCCCTCCACTTT. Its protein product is CASSYSDTMSSYNSPLHF.

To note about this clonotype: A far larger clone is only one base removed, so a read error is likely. This CDR3 reads CASRNRGNSYTEQFF. CDR3 DNA: TGTGCCAGCAGGAACAGGGGAAACTCCTACACTGAGCAGTTCTTC. This chain joins TRBV2 and TRBJ2-3; 7 positions agree with TRBD1. The J call may be faulty, since TRBJ2-1 better matches the DNA end. The CDR3 covers 15 residues. CDR1 and CDR2 (germline): SNHLY, FYNNEI.

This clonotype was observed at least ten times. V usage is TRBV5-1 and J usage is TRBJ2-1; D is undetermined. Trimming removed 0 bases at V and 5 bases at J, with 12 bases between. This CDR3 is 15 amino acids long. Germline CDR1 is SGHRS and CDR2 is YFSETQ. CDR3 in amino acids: CASSLDKPSHNEQFF. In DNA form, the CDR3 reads TGCGCCAGCAGCTTGGACAAACCTTCGCACAATGAGCAGTTCTTC.

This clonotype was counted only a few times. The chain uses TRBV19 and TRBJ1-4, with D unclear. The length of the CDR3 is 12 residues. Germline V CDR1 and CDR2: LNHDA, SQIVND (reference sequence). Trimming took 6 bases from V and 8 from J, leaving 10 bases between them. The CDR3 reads CASSQMGEKLFF. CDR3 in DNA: TGTGCCAGTAGCCAGATGGGGGAAAAACTGTTTTTT.

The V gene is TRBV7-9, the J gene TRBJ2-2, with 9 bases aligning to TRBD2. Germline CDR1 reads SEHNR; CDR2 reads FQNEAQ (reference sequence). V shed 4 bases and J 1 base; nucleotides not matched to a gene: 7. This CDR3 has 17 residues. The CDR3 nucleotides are TGTGCCAGCAGCTCCTCCTCTAGCGGGGTGAACACCGGGGAGCTGTTTTTT. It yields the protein CASSSSSSGVNTGELFF.

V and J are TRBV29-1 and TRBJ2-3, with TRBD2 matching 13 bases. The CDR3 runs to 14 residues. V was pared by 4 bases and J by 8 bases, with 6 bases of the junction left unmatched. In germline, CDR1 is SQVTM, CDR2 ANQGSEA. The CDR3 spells CSVATSGGLGTQYF. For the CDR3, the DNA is TGCAGCGTTGCGACTAGCGGGGGGTTAGGTACGCAGTATTTT.

In nucleotides, the CDR3 is TGCGCCAGCTCCGCCGGGGGGTCGGGAGATACGCAGTATTTT. Its protein product is CASSAGGSGDTQYF. The rearrangement joins TRBV5-1 to TRBJ2-3, with TRBD2 matching over 7 bases. Germline V lookup: CDR1 SGHRS, CDR2 YFSETQ. The CDR3 runs to 14 residues. V shed 7 bases and J 5 bases; nucleotides not matched to a gene: 10.

The CDR3 DNA is TGTGCCAGCAGTGACAGGACAGGAATCGGCAATCAGCCCCAGCATTTT. Translated, it gives CASSDRTGIGNQPQHF. J is TRBJ1-5 and V is TRBV6-1; 7 bases are a match to TRBD1. Germline CDR1 reads MNHNS; CDR2 reads SASEGT. This CDR3 comprises 16 residues. The V and J ends lost 3 bases and 2 bases, in that order; junction bases with no gene match: 7.